This TCR beta chain was identified during a study of T-cell reconstitution after alpha-beta-depleted transplantation in children. Overall study results and limits: After transplant, at about two months, alpha-beta T cells were reportedly derived from several hundred expanded graft clones. Some patients' high day-60 TCRbeta diversity was traced to surviving recipient T cells and thymic progenitors.

Germline CDR1 and CDR2: SGHRS and YFSETQ. The ends were cut back, 7 bases at V and 6 bases at J, with 10 bases in the middle. The CDR3 is 12 residues long. This clonotype has ten or more counts. The antigen is not known. Library preparation (for TCRbeta) was performed with unique molecular identifiers. Each CDR3 protein gets one entry after TCRdb re-called the PCR reads with MiXCR. The repertoire includes roughly 200,000 distinct CDR3 sequences, approximately 10% of them detected once, and over 25% sits in the top ten. This chain connects TRBV5-1 to TRBJ2-2; unclear D gene. The sequence was collected from a child in the first two years of life with acute myeloid leukemia, due to receive a stem cell transplant. The sample was PBMCs, taken before TCRalphabeta/CD19-depleted stem cell transplant. The CDR3 here is CASQRVAGELFF. CDR3 coding DNA: TGCGCCAGCCAAAGAGTAGCCGGGGAGCTGTTTTTT.